Here is one T cell receptor beta chain with its context. These data belong to a study of blood T cell repertoires in COVID-19. The wider study: Material from acute and convalescent COVID-19 was sourced from the United States, Italy and Spain.

V was pared by 4 bases and J by 2 bases, with 7 bases of the junction left unmatched. The CDR3 extends over 16 amino acids. The V gene's germline CDR1 is LNHDA and CDR2 SQIVND (reference sequence). Sequencing used immunoSEQ multiplex PCR; TCRdb keeps in-frame clones, though not all of them. The data show roughly 290,000 clones, 65% to 85% seen once. Sequencing was done on a sample of peripheral blood. The receptor was derived from a person aged 70 to 80 with COVID-19, enrolled during active disease. The V call is TRBV19, the J call TRBJ2-2; 7 nucleotides line up with TRBD1. CDR3: CASSRETGSNTGELFF. The CDR3 coding sequence is TGTGCCAGTAGTAGAGAGACAGGGAGCAACACCGGGGAGCTGTTTTTT.